A single T cell receptor beta chain is shown here with its context. The antigen is undetermined. These data belong to a study of cytomegalovirus exposure and HLA in healthy donors. On the study more broadly: The early release's HLA-typed donors yielded 65 million to 85 million unique TCRs.

CDR1 is LNHDA and CDR2 is SQIVND in the germline V gene (reference sequence). Trimming removed 9 bases from V and 0 bases from J, with 11 bases in between. This CDR3 region has 13 residues. It was with 60 Vbeta and 13 Jbeta primers that the PCR ran. Generated by immunoSEQ multiplex PCR, the TCRdb table keeps only in-frame clones and is missing some. Of some 140,000 clones listed, roughly 79% are singletons. Findings and caveats of the study: Differences between HLA loci emerged in a later analysis of TCR association rates, with DRB1 most and HLA-C fewest. Per published accounts, TCR beta sequences correctly predicted the HLA-A and HLA-B alleles of most subjects. In all likelihood, a cluster of highly shared sequence variants was a sequencing artifact.

This sequence originates from a man younger than 35 in good health and CMV-seronegative. Sequenced sample: PBMCs. The V gene is TRBV19, the J gene TRBJ1-1; D gene unclear. The CDR3 loop reads CASRSTMNTEAFF. Here the CDR3 DNA reads TGTGCCAGCAGGTCAACAATGAACACTGAAGCTTTCTTT.